This T cell receptor beta chain was captured by sequencing in a study of response to subunit inactivated influenza vaccine. TCRdb re-called the RT-PCR reads through MiXCR, storing one row per CDR3 protein. The sample yields about 570,000 distinct CDR3 sequences, 11% seen once. For this clonotype: Its cognate antigen is unknown.

Findings of the study overall: There was a suggestion from the authors that each seasonal influenza vaccination recruits few new T cells.

In germline, CDR1 is MDHEN, CDR2 SYDVKM. The V gene lost 10 bases and the J gene lost 1 base, with 15 bases spanning the gap. The length of the CDR3 is 14 residues. The same data also went into a second study, on T cells expressing NK-cell markers. That study adds: UMIs were included in TCR beta cDNA generated by 5'RACE template switching. Sequencing of TCR beta repertoires drew on sorted CD3+CD56+NKG2C+, CD3+CD56+NKG2C- and CD3+CD56-NKG2C+ T cells. Seven donors tested HCMV-seropositive and one tested seronegative among the eight sequenced. In several experiments, an anti-gamma-delta TCR antibody restricted sorting to alpha-beta TCR T cells.

The TCR comes from a man aged 45-65 years who received an inactivated influenza vaccine. This specimen was PBMCs from blood, taken on the day of vaccination. The chain combines TRBV28 with TRBJ2-3, with a weak D call TRBD2 (6 bases). DNA of the CDR3: TGTGCCACCCGCCGTCCGGGGGGCACAGATACGCAGTATTTT. It yields the protein CATRRPGGTDTQYF.